This TCR beta chain comes out of a study of blood T cell repertoires in COVID-19 (TCRdb year 2020). For the wider study: The collaborator samples originated in the United States, Italy and Spain and spanned the acute and convalescent phases of COVID-19. The material from the prospective study consisted of cDNA or gDNA derived from T cells, B-cell-depleted T cells, or PBMCs. Deeply sampled blood TCRbeta repertoires from subjects exposed to, actively infected with, or recovered from COVID-19 were included in the dataset. The repertoires were released in a freely available public database meant as a resource for research on the immune response to SARS-CoV-2. Samples came from the ongoing ImmuneRACE study (first 160 participants) plus 1,254 subjects from 6 global collaborators. Sample metadata almost always included a de-identified subject ID, COVID-19 status, age in years and sex. Where HLA class I and class II types were available, the types were taken from metadata supplied by the sample provider, not from assay-based typing. Study-wide conclusions, independent of this receptor: Clinical and demographic metadata were provided uncurated, with the amount varying by source and participant.

CDR1 is given as MNHNS and CDR2 as SASEGT, both from the germline V gene. The germline ends are 19 bases apart after V is trimmed by 2 bases and J by 3 bases. Taken from cysteine to phenylalanine, the CDR3 has 17 residues. The only DNA kept is the CDR3, 51 bases in frame from the first base. The collaborating institutions used their own protocols to collect whole blood in K2EDTA tubes. Collaborator samples were shipped for TCRbeta analysis as frozen whole blood, isolated PBMCs, or DNA extracted from either sample type. The immunoSEQ Assay, a bias-controlled multiplex PCR, was used to amplify TCRbeta CDR3 regions from genomic DNA. The study's own analysis went as follows. Within the assay, amplification of reference gene primers was used to estimate how many nucleated cells each sample contained. To quantify the absolute abundance of each unique TCRbeta CDR3 rearrangement, sequence reads were collapsed and filtered. For each sample, productive Simpson clonality was calculated by taking the square root of Simpson's diversity index across productive rearrangements. The clones in this table, taken by TCRdb from immuneACCESS, are in-frame only. Not every clone is retained; where verified, under half of the shortfall comes from an unresolved V gene, and the cause of the rest is unknown. V and J calls plus clone size are reproduced from that table; the DNA served to infer D and trimming. Within this sample are fewer than 200,000 clones, with around two thirds of them counted one time only. The ten largest clones represent approximately 3% of the sample.

For this clone: The clone's antigen remains unknown. No much larger clone is present one base from it, and per-base qualities are unavailable.

The rearrangement combines TRBV6-1 with TRBJ1-1, and possibly TRBD1, on 6 matching bases. The sequencing sample was made of peripheral blood. This clonotype was sampled from a woman aged 80 or over with acute or convalescent COVID-19. This receptor carries the CDR3 CASSEYVSGRGDTEAFF. The DNA reads as follows: TGTGCCAGCAGTGAATACGTCTCGGGCAGGGGAGACACTGAAGCTTTCTTT.